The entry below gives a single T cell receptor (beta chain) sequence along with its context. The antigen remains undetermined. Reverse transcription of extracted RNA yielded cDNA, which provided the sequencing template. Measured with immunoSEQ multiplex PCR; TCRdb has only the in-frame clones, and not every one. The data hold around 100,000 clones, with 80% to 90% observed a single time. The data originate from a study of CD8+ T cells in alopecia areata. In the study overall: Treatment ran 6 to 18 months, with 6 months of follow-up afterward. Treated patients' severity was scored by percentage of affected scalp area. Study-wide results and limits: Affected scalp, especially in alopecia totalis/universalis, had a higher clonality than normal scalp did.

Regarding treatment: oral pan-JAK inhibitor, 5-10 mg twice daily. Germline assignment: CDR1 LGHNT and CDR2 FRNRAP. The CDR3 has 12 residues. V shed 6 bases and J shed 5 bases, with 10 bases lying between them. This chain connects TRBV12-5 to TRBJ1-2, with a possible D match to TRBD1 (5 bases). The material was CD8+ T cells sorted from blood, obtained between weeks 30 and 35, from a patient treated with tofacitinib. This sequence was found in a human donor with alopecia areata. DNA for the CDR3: TGTGCTAGTGGAAATCAGGGTTATGGCTACACCTTC. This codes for CASGNQGYGYTF.